The 15 T cell receptor beta chains below come from one sample, sequenced in a study of PD-1 blockade in classical Hodgkin lymphoma. Time point reported: newly diagnosed, previously untreated cHL patient sample. TCRdb keeps only in-frame clones here, not all; method: immunoSEQ multiplex PCR. The top ten hold approximately 4.9% of the sample, which has approximately 45,000 clones, about nine tenths seen once. The specimen sequenced was peripheral blood mononuclear cells (PBMCs). The source of these receptors is a human donor with classical Hodgkin lymphoma.

In its sample, this clone was seen a few times. The rearrangement joins TRBV11-3 to TRBJ2-2; D gene ambiguous. CDR3 length: 13 amino acids. Trimming took off 5 bases at V and 5 bases at J, with 9 bases between the two ends. CDR1 is SGHNT, CDR2 YENEEA, per germline. The CDR3 reads CASSHQTTGELFF. CDR3 DNA: TGTGCCAGCAGCCATCAGACAACCGGGGAGCTGTTTTTT. Full variable domain (rest looked up from reference TRBV11-3 and TRBJ2-2): EAGVVQSPRYKIIEKKQPVAFWCNPISGHNTLYWYLQNLGQGPELLIRYENEEAVDDSQLPKDRFSAERLKGVDSTLKIQPAELGDSAVYLCASSHQTTGELFFGEGSRLTVL.

The rearrangement joins TRBV5-1 to TRBJ1-2; weak D call: TRBD1 (6 bases). Germline V gives CDR1 SGHRS, CDR2 YFSETQ. The CDR3 totals 15 residues. Trimming cost V 4 bases and J 8 bases, with 21 bases left between them. CDR3 amino acids: CASSEGGRQRWGYTF. The CDR3 DNA is TGCGCCAGCAGCGAAGGGGGGCGCCAGCGATGGGGCTACACCTTC.

This clone was seen only once. The chain employs TRBV25-1 and TRBJ2-7; D ambiguous. The CDR3 has 11 amino acids. Germline V CDR1 and CDR2: MGHDK, SYGVNS. Trimming took off 3 bases at V and 4 bases at J, with 4 bases between the two ends. In nucleotides, the CDR3 is TGTGCCAGCAGTGATTTGTACGAGCAGTACTTC. Its protein product is CASSDLYEQYF.

J is TRBJ2-3 and V is TRBV6-5, with 9 bases that match TRBD2. With V trimmed by 5 bases and J by 1 base, 4 bases remained unmatched. This CDR3 is 15 amino acids long. Germline assignment: CDR1 MNHEY and CDR2 SVGAGI. The CDR3 is CASSRSGRGTDTQYF. The CDR3 nucleotides are TGTGCCAGCAGTCGTAGCGGGAGAGGCACAGATACGCAGTATTTT.

The rearrangement links TRBV15 to TRBJ2-7; TRBD1 agrees at 12 bases. Germline V gene sequence: CDR1 LNHNV, CDR2 YYDKDF (reference sequence). The V gene end was trimmed by 5 bases and the J gene end by 5 bases; junction bases not matched to a gene: 10. The CDR3 length is 16 residues. The CDR3 loop reads CATSGKSGTGGDEQYF. The CDR3 coding sequence is TGTGCCACCAGCGGGAAATCCGGGACAGGGGGCGACGAGCAGTACTTC.

This clone was counted once. The V and J genes are TRBV9 and TRBJ1-3, with D possibly matching TRBD1 (6 bases). This CDR3 spans 15 amino acids. Trimming pared 4 bases from V and 1 base from J, leaving 12 bases between. Looked up from germline, CDR1 is SGDLS and CDR2 is YYNGEE. This chain's CDR3 is CASSYGGGSGNTIYF. The CDR3 nucleotides are TGTGCCAGCAGCTACGGAGGGGGGTCTGGAAACACCATATATTTT.

The count of this clone is one. The V gene is TRBV5-4, the J gene TRBJ1-1; the D is unclear. The CDR3 spans 11 residues. Germline V gene data show CDR1 as SGHNT and CDR2 as YYREEE (reference sequence). V was cut by 0 bases and J by 6 bases, with 3 bases left in between. Written as DNA, the CDR3 is TGTGCCAGCAGCTTGGGTGCTGAAGCTTTCTTT. It yields the protein CASSLGAEAFF.

The chain links TRBV13 to TRBJ2-3; maybe TRBD2 (5 bases). Trimming removed 6 bases from V and 2 bases from J, with 15 bases in between. Per the germline V gene, CDR1 is PRHDT and CDR2 is FYEKMQ (reference sequence). The CDR3 sequence is 15 residues long. The CDR3 sequence: CASSSREWLTDTQYF. In nucleotides, the CDR3 is TGTGCCAGCAGTAGCCGGGAATGGCTCACAGATACGCAGTATTTT.

This chain links TRBV2 with TRBJ1-1; weak D call: TRBD1 (6 bases). V was shortened by 5 bases and J by 0 bases, with 13 bases between the two germline ends. The CDR3 consists of 15 residues. CDR1 and CDR2 (germline): SNHLY, FYNNEI. The CDR3 DNA reads TGTGCCAGCAGTTTGGGGGGGCTTCTGAACACTGAAGCTTTCTTT. Amino acid sequence: CASSLGGLLNTEAFF. The whole variable domain, remainder taken from reference TRBV2 and TRBJ1-1, is EPEVTQTPSHQVTQMGQEVILRCVPISNHLYFYWYRQILGQKVEFLVSFYNNEISEKSEIFDDQFSVERPDGSNFTLKIRSTKLEDSAMYFCASSLGGLLNTEAFFGQGTRLTVV.

The rearrangement joins TRBV9 to TRBJ2-1; either TRBD1 or TRBD2 may fit D (5 bases each). Between the trimmed V and J ends, which lost 0 bases and 6 bases, there was a span of 13 bases. The CDR3 totals 15 residues. Germline-derived CDR1 and CDR2 are SGDLS and YYNGEE. The DNA of the CDR3 is TGTGCCAGCAGCGTAGGTGCTCAAGGGACCAATGAGCAGTTCTTC. The encoded protein is CASSVGAQGTNEQFF.

This chain joins TRBV7-6 and TRBJ2-3; 8 positions match TRBD1. CDR1 is SGHVS, CDR2 FNYEAQ, per germline. V dropped 5 bases and J dropped 4; count of bases not matched to a gene: 11. The CDR3 is 16 residues long. The CDR3 here is CASSQRNRGTSDTQYF. DNA for the CDR3: TGTGCCAGCAGCCAGCGTAACAGGGGGACCTCAGATACGCAGTATTTT. Together with reference TRBV7-6 and TRBJ2-3, the CDR3 gives the full variable domain: GAGVSQSPRYKVTKRGQDVALRCDPISGHVSLYWYRQALGQGPEFLTYFNYEAQQDKSGLPNDRFSAERPEGSISTLTIQRTEQRDSAMYRCASSQRNRGTSDTQYFGPGTRLTVL.

The table lists this clone with a count of one. This chain uses TRBV28 with TRBJ2-3, with 9 bases lining up with TRBD2. Germline V CDR1 and CDR2: MDHEN, SYDVKM. The V and J ends lost 7 bases and 5 bases, in that order; junction bases with no gene match: 22. CDR3 length: 19 amino acids. CDR3 in DNA: TGTGCCAGCACCCTAGGGTCCGGACTAGCGACCCTTCGTGGAGATACGCAGTATTTT. This codes for CASTLGSGLATLRGDTQYF.

The chain links TRBV2 to TRBJ1-1; no clear D gene. The V end lost 4 bases, the J end lost 0 bases, and 6 bases lay between the germline ends. The CDR3 is 13 residues long. Germline V gene sequence: CDR1 SNHLY, CDR2 FYNNEI. In DNA form, the CDR3 reads TGTGCCAGCAGTGTGCCAATGAACACTGAAGCTTTCTTT. Protein: CASSVPMNTEAFF.

This sequence joins TRBV9 and TRBJ2-1; 12 bases fit TRBD1. V lost 3 bases and J lost 7; bases outside the gene matches: 26. Germline lookup yields CDR1 SGDLS and CDR2 YYNGEE. CDR3 length equals 22 residues. The CDR3 DNA follows: TGTGCCAGCAGCGCCCTCGGGACAGGGGGCGTTTCTAGCGTGACGAGAATAAATGAGCAGTTCTTC. Translated: CASSALGTGGVSSVTRINEQFF.

This clone was found once. The V and J genes are TRBV28 and TRBJ2-3, with D perhaps matching TRBD2 (5 bases). Germline CDR1 MDHEN, CDR2 SYDVKM. This CDR3 is 14 amino acids long. Trimming took off 4 bases at V and 4 bases at J, with 12 bases between the two ends. The CDR3 here is CASSSSPLPDTQYF. CDR3 DNA sequence: TGTGCCAGCAGTTCTAGCCCTCTTCCAGATACGCAGTATTTT.